The rows below give T cell receptor beta chains drawn from one sample of a study of patients with pleural tuberculosis. From the reads, TCRdb called clonotypes with MiXCR, one entry per CDR3 protein. The sample lists around 50,000 distinct CDR3 sequences; 5.5% to 8% were seen once. The receptors come from a human donor with pleural tuberculosis. Both conserved end residues are trimmed from each CDR3.

cdr3_aa: SAQGGPTSTDTQY; v_call: TRBV20-1
cdr3_aa: SVDGTRTGVYNEQF; v_call: TRBV29-1
cdr3_aa: ASSLLGGSGNTIY; v_call: TRBV27
cdr3_aa: ASSPSWTENSPLH; v_call: TRBV12-3/TRBV12-4
cdr3_aa: ASSLRSGSLKADEQY; v_call: TRBV11-1
cdr3_aa: ASSWTGGRNEQF; v_call: TRBV11-1
cdr3_aa: ASSLDGPEIYGYT; v_call: TRBV11-1
cdr3_aa: ASSDSGLAGVSSEQY; v_call: TRBV10-1
cdr3_aa: ASSLNHQETQY; v_call: TRBV11-2
cdr3_aa: ASSSSGGNEQF; v_call: TRBV12-3/TRBV12-4
cdr3_aa: ASGLAQETQY; v_call: TRBV12-5
cdr3_aa: ASSKTGEGPEAF; v_call: TRBV11-2
cdr3_aa: SVEQGAQETQY; v_call: TRBV29-1
cdr3_aa: SAKRTTDTQY; v_call: TRBV20-1
cdr3_aa: ASSSTGGENTEAF; v_call: TRBV11-2
cdr3_aa: AISGGSTDTQY; v_call: TRBV10-3
cdr3_aa: ASSKLAGVYNEQF; v_call: TRBV6-1
cdr3_aa: SVTNRDRVYGYT; v_call: TRBV29-1
cdr3_aa: ATSDLRVGTSQF; v_call: TRBV24-1
cdr3_aa: ASSEGADRTDTQY; v_call: TRBV2
cdr3_aa: SITSGSASYEQY; v_call: TRBV20-1
cdr3_aa: ASSQGVAGGNIQY; v_call: TRBV3-1
cdr3_aa: AISESSEQPQH; v_call: TRBV10-3
cdr3_aa: ASSQWNTDTQY; v_call: TRBV14
cdr3_aa: ASSSSSMNTEAF; v_call: TRBV11-2
cdr3_aa: ASNLLGQGNNEQF; v_call: TRBV5-2
cdr3_aa: ASSPHRGFCQPQH; v_call: TRBV7-6